This TCR beta chain was documented in a study of T cell responses to AZD1222 COVID-19 vaccine. General study findings and limits: Spike-spanning, vaccine-associated CD4 TCRs were dominant at 160-218 and 743-854. Donors were mostly white British, more females; clonal diversity possibly underestimated.

As regards this clone: What it binds is unknown.

The protocol was immunoSEQ multiplex PCR, while the TCRdb copy is restricted to in-frame clones and leaves out a portion. The sample carries 77,000 or so clones, 85% to 90% recorded once. The sequencing here drew on peripheral blood, taken on day 0 of AZD1222 vaccination. The TCR sequence derives from an adult in good health.

CDR3 residues: CASSLGWKASYNEQFF. In DNA, the CDR3 is TGCGCCAGCAGCTTGGGCTGGAAGGCGTCCTACAATGAGCAGTTCTTC. The rearrangement uses TRBV5-1 and TRBJ2-1; D remains unclear. Germline V CDR1 and CDR2: SGHRS, YFSETQ. Trimming stripped 0 bases from V and 1 base from J, with 11 bases between. This CDR3 is built from 16 residues. The whole variable domain, remainder taken from reference TRBV5-1 and TRBJ2-1, is KAGVTQTPRYLIKTRGQQVTLSCSPISGHRSVSWYQQTPGQGLQFLFEYFSETQRNKGNFPGRFSGRQFSNSRSEMNVSTLELGDSALYLCASSLGWKASYNEQFFGPGTRLTVL.